One and the same sample provided the 10 T cell receptor beta chains below, sequenced in a study of blood T cell repertoires in COVID-19. Using immunoSEQ multiplex PCR, the repertoire was profiled, and TCRdb retains in-frame clones only, with some absent. The top ten hold roughly an eighth of the sample, which has over 150,000 clones, roughly 80% seen once. The sequenced material came from peripheral blood. These receptors were collected from a woman between 55 and 75 years old with COVID-19, enrolled during active disease.

This clone was found once. J is TRBJ1-3 and V is TRBV3-1 (or the pseudogene TRBV3-2); D gene ambiguous. The CDR3 length is 13 residues. V was cut by 1 base and J by 4 bases, with 5 bases left in between. Germline CDR1 LGHDT, CDR2 YNNKEL (reference sequence). The CDR3 reads CASSQVRGNTIYF. In nucleotides, the CDR3 is TGTGCCAGCAGCCAAGTGCGGGGAAACACCATATATTTT.

The chain combines TRBV6-5 with TRBJ1-1; the D is unclear. V was shortened by 6 bases and J by 11 bases, with 16 bases between the two germline ends. CDR3 length: 12 residues. Germline loops: CDR1 MNHEY, CDR2 SVGAGI. The CDR3 spells CASRSGLKRAFF. CDR3 DNA sequence: TGTGCCAGCAGATCCGGCCTGAAGAGGGCTTTCTTT.

V gene TRBV7-2 combines with J gene TRBJ2-5; 8 positions match TRBD2. The germline V gene encodes CDR1 SGHTA and CDR2 FQGNSA. The CDR3 runs 15 residues. The V segment lost 4 bases and the J segment 3 bases; nucleotides outside the gene matches: 7. The CDR3 protein is CASSSPRLAKETQYF. CDR3 in DNA: TGTGCCAGCAGCTCCCCTCGACTAGCGAAAGAGACCCAGTACTTC.

This clone was found a few times. The chain combines TRBV30 with TRBJ1-1, with TRBD1 matching over 7 bases. The germline V gene has CDR1 GTSNPN and CDR2 SVGIG (reference sequence). The CDR3 contains 13 residues. V lost 2 bases, J lost 10 bases, and 10 bases stayed unmatched. CDR3 protein: CAWSRQGRESAFF. DNA for the CDR3: TGTGCCTGGAGTCGACAGGGTAGGGAATCAGCTTTCTTT.

This chain joins TRBV7-2 and TRBJ2-5, with D possibly matching TRBD1 (6 bases). This CDR3 has 13 amino acids. Germline lookup yields CDR1 SGHTA and CDR2 FQGNSA. Trimming left V 1 base short and J 4 bases short, with 7 bases between. The CDR3 bases are TGTGCCAGCAGCTTAGTAGGGGGAGAGACCCAGTACTTC. It specifies CASSLVGGETQYF.

This chain joins TRBV5-1 and TRBJ1-1; 9 bases line up with TRBD1. Germline CDR1 reads SGHRS; CDR2 reads YFSETQ. V was clipped by 5 bases and J by 1 base; unmatched bases: 18. The CDR3 covers 19 residues. CDR3 in amino acids: CASSLFPLLPGQGNTEAFF. The CDR3 DNA reads TGCGCCAGCAGTCTTTTTCCTCTCCTCCCGGGACAGGGGAACACTGAAGCTTTCTTT.

The J gene is TRBJ1-2, the V gene TRBV5-5; 7 nucleotides line up with TRBD1. Looked up from germline, CDR1 is SGHKS and CDR2 is YYEKEE (reference sequence). Losses at the gene ends were 4 bases for V and 7 bases for J; bases not matched to a gene: 10. The CDR3 has 14 amino acids. CDR3 in amino acids: CASSAPRTGPGYTF. CDR3 sequence (DNA): TGTGCCAGCAGCGCGCCGCGGACAGGTCCTGGCTACACCTTC.

The gene calls are TRBV7-9 and TRBJ1-1; possibly TRBD1 for D (6 bases). The germline CDR1 and CDR2 sequences are SEHNR and FQNEAQ (reference sequence). The CDR3 contains 18 residues. The V gene lost 5 bases and the J gene lost 0 bases, with 22 bases spanning the gap. The CDR3: CASSLPGAGGALNTEAFF. For the CDR3, the DNA is TGTGCCAGCAGCCTACCTGGGGCGGGGGGCGCCCTGAACACTGAAGCTTTCTTT.

The chain links TRBV6-5 to TRBJ1-4; 7 positions match TRBD1. The CDR3 runs to 16 residues. With V trimmed by 2 bases and J by 3 bases, 6 bases remained unmatched. Per the germline V gene, CDR1 is MNHEY and CDR2 is SVGAGI. CDR3 in DNA: TGTGCCAGCAGTTACCTCTCTGGGACAGCTAATGAAAAACTGTTTTTT. This translates into CASSYLSGTANEKLFF.

The table lists this clone with a count of one. V usage is TRBV19 and J usage is TRBJ1-2, with 7 bases identical to TRBD1. Losses at the gene ends were 8 bases for V and 7 bases for J; bases not matched to a gene: 13. Germline V CDR1 and CDR2: LNHDA, SQIVND (reference sequence). The CDR3 is 14 residues long. CDR3 DNA: TGTGCCAGTGGTGAGAGGGGGCGGAATGCTGGCTACACCTTC. Its protein is CASGERGRNAGYTF.